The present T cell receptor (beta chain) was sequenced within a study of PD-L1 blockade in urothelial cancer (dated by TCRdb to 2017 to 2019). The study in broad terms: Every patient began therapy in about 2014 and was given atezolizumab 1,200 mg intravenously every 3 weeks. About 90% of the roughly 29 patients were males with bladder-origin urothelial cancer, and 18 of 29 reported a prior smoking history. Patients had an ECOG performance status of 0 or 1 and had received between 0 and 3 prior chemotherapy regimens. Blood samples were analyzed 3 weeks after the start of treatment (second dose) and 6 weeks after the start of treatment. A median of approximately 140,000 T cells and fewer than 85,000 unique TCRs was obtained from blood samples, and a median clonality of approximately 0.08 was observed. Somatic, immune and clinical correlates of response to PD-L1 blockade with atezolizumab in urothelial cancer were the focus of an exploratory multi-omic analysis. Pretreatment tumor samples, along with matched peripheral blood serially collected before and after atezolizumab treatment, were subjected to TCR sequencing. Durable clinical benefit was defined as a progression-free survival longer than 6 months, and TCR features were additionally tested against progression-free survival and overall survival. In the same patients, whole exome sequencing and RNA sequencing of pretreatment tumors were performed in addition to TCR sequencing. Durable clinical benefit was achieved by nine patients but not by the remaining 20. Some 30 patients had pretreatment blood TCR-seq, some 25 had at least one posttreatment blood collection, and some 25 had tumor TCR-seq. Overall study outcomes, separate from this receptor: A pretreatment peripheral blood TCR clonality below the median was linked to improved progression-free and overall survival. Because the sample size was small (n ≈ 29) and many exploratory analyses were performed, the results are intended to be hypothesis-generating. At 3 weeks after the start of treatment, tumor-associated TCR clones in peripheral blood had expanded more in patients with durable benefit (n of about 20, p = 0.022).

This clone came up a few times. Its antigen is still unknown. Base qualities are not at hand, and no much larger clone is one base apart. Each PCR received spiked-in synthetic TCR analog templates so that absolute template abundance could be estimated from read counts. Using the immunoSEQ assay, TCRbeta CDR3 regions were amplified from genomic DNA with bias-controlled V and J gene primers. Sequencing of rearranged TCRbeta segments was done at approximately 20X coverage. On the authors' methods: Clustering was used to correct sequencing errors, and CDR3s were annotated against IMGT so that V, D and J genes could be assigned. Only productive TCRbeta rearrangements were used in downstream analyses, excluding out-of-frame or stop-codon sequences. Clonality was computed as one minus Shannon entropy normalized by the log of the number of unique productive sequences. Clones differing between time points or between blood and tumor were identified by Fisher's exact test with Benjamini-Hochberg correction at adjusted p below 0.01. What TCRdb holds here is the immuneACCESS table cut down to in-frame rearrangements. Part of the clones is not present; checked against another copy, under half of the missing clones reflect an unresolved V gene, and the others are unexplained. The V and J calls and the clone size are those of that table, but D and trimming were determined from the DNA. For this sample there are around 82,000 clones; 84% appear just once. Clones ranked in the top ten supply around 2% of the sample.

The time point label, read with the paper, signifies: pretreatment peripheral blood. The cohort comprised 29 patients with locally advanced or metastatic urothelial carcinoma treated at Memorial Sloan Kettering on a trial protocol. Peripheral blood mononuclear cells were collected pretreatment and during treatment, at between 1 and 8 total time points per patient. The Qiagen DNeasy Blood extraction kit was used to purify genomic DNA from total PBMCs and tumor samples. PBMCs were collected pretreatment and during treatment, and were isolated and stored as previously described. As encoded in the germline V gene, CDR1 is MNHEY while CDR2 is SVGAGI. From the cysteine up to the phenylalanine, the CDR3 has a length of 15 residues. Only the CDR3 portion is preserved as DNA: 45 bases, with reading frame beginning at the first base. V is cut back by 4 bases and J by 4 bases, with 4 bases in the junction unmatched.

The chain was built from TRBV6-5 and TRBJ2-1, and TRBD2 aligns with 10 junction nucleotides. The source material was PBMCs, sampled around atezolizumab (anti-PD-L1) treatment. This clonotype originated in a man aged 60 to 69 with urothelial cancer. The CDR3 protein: CASSSSGGGYNEQFF. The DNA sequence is TGTGCCAGCAGTTCGAGCGGGGGGGGATACAATGAGCAGTTCTTC.